This TCR beta chain was sequenced for a study of blood T cell repertoires in COVID-19. Study summary: Acute-phase and convalescent COVID-19 samples originated in the United States, Italy and Spain.

CDR3 length equals 16 residues. Germline CDR1 GTSNPN, CDR2 SVGIG (reference sequence). V was shortened by 0 bases and J by 2 bases, with 11 bases between the two germline ends. Repertoires were generated with immunoSEQ multiplex PCR, while TCRdb's copy carries only in-frame clones and drops some. The data contain 110,000 to 150,000 clones, approximately 80% of them singletons. The sequence was obtained from a man aged 70 or older who had recovered from COVID-19. Sequencing was performed on peripheral blood. The J gene is TRBJ2-6, the V gene TRBV30; D ambiguous. The CDR3 loop is CAWSVALSPGANVLTF. The CDR3 nucleotides read TGTGCCTGGAGTGTAGCACTTTCCCCTGGGGCCAACGTCCTGACTTTC.